This T cell receptor (beta chain) comes out of a study of blood T cell repertoires in COVID-19. For the study at large: Nucleic acid was either cDNA or gDNA, and it came from T cells, B-cell-depleted T cells, or PBMCs.

Original analysis: By means of reference gene primer amplification, nucleated cell counts were estimated. The data were produced by immunoSEQ multiplex PCR, yet TCRdb's version contains in-frame clones alone and is incomplete. V, J and clone size are taken as reported in that table, and D and trimming were inferred from the DNA itself. This sample has tens of thousands of clones, with more than 65% found just once. The Seattle patients, enrolled during active infection, were followed longitudinally. The CDR3 spans 15 residues. Trimming took 5 bases from V and 3 from J, leaving 17 bases between them. In germline, CDR1 is SGHRS, CDR2 YFSETQ.

Sequencing input: peripheral blood. This sequence joins TRBV5-1 and TRBJ1-1; a possible D gene is TRBD1 (6 bases). This TCR was recovered from a man between 65 and 79 years old with COVID-19, enrolled during active disease. CDR3 loop: CASRRGGARDTEAFF. The CDR3, as DNA: TGCGCCAGCAGACGCGGGGGGGCGCGGGACACTGAAGCTTTCTTT.